This T cell receptor (beta chain) is drawn from a study of T cell responses to AZD1222 COVID-19 vaccine. Across the whole study: Pooling was applied to second doses at about 4 or about 12 weeks.

Clones were read by immunoSEQ multiplex PCR, and TCRdb kept only the in-frame ones, dropping some. The repertoire consists of 140,000 to 150,000 clones, with 93% occurring once and the leading ten covering about 5.1%. The CDR3 is 13 residues long. Trimming pared 7 bases from V and 0 bases from J, leaving 9 bases between. The chain is built from TRBV23-1 and TRBJ2-5; the D is unclear. TRBV23-1 is recorded as an ORF, its role being uncertain. The clonotype was recovered from an adult in good health. The specimen comprised peripheral blood, sampled on day 0 of AZD1222 vaccination. The CDR3 region is CASTPNHQETQYF. In DNA, the CDR3 is TGCGCCAGCACCCCGAACCACCAAGAGACCCAGTACTTC.